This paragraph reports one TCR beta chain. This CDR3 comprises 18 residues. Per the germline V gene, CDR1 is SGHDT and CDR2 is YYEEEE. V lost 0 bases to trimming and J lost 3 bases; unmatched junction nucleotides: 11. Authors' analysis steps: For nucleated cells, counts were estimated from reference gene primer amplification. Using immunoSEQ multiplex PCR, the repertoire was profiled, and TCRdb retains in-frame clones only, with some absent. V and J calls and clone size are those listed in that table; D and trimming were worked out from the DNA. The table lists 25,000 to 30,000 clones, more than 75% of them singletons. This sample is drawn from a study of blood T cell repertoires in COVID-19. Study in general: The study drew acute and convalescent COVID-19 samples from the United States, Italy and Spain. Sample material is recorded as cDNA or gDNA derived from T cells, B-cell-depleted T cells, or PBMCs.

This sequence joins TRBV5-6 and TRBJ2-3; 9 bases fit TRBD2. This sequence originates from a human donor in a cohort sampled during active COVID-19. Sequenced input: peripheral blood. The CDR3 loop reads CASSLAGRGGLVTDTQYF. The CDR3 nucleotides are TGTGCCAGCAGCTTGGCTGGGCGGGGGGGCCTCGTTACAGATACGCAGTATTTT.